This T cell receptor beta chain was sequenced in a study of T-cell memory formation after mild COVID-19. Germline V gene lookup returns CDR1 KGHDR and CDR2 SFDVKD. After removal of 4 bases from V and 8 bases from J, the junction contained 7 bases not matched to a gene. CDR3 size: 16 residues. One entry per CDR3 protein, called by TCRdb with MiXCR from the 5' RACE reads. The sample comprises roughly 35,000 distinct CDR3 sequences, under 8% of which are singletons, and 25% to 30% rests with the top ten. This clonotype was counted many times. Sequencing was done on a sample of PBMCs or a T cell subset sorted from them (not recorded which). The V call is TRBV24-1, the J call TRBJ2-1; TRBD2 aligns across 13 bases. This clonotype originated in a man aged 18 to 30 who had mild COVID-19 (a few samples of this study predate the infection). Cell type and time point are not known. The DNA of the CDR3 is TGTGCCACCAGTGACCCTACTAGCGGGGGGGTTCATGAGCAGTTCTTC. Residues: CATSDPTSGGVHEQFF.